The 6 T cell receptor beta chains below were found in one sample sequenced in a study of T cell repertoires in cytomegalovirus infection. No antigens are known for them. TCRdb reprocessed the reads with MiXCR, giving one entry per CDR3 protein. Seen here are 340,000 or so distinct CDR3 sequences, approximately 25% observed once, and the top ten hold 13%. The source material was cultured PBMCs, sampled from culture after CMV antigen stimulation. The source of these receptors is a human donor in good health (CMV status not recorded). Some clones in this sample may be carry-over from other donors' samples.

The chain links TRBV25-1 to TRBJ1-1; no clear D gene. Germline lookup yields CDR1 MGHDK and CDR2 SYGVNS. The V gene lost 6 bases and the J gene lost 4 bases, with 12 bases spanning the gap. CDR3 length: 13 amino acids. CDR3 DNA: TGTGCCAGCAGCCAGACGGGGTTCACTGAAGCTTTCTTT. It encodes CASSQTGFTEAFF.

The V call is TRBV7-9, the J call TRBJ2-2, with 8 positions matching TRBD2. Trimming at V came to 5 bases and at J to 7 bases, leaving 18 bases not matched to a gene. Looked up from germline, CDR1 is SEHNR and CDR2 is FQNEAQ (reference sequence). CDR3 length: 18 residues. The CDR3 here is CASSPHFSGRFSFGELFF. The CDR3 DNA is TGTGCCAGCAGCCCGCATTTCAGCGGGAGATTTTCTTTCGGGGAGCTGTTTTTT.

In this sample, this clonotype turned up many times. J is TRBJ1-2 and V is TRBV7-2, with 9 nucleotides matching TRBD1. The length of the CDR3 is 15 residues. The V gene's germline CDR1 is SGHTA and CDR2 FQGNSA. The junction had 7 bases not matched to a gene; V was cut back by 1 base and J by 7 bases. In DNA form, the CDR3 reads TGTGCCAGCAGCTTAGGAGCACAGGGGGCCTCTGGCTACACCTTC. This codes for CASSLGAQGASGYTF.

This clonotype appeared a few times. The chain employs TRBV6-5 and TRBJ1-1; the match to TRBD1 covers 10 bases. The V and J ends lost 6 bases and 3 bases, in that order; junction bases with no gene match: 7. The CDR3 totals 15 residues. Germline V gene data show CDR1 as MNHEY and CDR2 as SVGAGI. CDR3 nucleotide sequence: TGTGCCAGCAGACTTGACAGGGGGCTGGACACTGAAGCTTTCTTT. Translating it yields CASRLDRGLDTEAFF.

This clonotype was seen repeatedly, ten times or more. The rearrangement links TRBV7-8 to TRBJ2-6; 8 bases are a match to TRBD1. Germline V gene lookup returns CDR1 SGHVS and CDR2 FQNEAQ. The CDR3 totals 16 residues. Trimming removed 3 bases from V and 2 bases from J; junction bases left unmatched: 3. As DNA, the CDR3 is TGTGCCAGCAGCTTCAGGGGGCGGGCTGGGGCCAACGTCCTGACTTTC. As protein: CASSFRGRAGANVLTF. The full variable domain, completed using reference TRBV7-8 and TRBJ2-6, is GAGVSQSPRYKVAKRGQDVALRCDPISGHVSLFWYQQALGQGPEFLTYFQNEAQLDKSGLPSDRFFAERPEGSVSTLKIQRTQQEDSAVYLCASSFRGRAGANVLTFGAGSRLTVL.

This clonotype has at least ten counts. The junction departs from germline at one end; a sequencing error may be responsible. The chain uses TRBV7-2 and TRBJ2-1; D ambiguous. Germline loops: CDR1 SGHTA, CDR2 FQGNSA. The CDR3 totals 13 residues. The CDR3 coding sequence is TGTGCCAGCAGCCCCCCCGGCGGCGCCTCCCCCCTCTTC. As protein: CASSPPGGASPLF. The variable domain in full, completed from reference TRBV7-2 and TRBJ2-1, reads GAGVSQSPSNKVTEKGKDVELRCDPISGHTALYWYRQSLGQGLEFLIYFQGNSAPDKSGLPSDRFSAERTGGSVSTLTIQRTQQEDSAVYLCASSPPGGASPLFGPGTRLTVL.